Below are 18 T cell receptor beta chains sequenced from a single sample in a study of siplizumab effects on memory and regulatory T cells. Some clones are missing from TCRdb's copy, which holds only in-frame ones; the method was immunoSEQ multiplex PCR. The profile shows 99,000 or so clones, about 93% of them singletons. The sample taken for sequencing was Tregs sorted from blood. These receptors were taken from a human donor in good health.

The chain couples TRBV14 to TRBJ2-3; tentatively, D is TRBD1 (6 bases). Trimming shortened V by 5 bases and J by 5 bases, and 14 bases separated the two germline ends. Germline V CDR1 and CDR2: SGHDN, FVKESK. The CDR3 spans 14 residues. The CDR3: CASSIIGGQDTQYF. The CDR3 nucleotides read TGTGCCAGCAGCATCATTGGGGGCCAAGATACGCAGTATTTT.

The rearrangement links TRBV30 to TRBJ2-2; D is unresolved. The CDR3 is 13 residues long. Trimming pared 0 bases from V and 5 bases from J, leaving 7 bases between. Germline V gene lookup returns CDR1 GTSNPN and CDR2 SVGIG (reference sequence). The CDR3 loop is CAWSVFPTGELFF. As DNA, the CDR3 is TGTGCCTGGAGTGTTTTTCCTACCGGGGAGCTGTTTTTT.

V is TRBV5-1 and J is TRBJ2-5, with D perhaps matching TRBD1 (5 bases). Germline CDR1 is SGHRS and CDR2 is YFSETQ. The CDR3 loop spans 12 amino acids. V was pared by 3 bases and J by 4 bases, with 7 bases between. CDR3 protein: CASSSTGETQYF. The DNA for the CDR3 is TGCGCCAGCAGCTCTACAGGAGAGACCCAGTACTTC.

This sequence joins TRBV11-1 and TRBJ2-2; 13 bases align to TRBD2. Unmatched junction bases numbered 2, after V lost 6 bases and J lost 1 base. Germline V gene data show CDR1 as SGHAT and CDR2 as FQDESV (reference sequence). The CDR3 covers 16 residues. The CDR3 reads CASRLAGGLNTGELFF. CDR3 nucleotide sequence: TGTGCCAGCAGACTAGCGGGAGGGCTGAACACCGGGGAGCTGTTTTTT.

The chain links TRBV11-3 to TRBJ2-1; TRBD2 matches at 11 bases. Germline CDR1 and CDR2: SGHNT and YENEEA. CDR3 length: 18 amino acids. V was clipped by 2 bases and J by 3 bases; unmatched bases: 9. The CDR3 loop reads CASSLFTGTSGYYNEQFF. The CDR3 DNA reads TGTGCCAGCAGCTTATTCACCGGGACTAGCGGCTACTACAATGAGCAGTTCTTC.

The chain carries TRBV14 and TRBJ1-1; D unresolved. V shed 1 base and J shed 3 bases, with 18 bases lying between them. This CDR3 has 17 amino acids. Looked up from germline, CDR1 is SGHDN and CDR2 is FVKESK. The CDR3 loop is CASSQGALVLRDTEAFF. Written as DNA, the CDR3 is TGTGCCAGCAGCCAAGGGGCATTGGTGCTAAGGGACACTGAAGCTTTCTTT.

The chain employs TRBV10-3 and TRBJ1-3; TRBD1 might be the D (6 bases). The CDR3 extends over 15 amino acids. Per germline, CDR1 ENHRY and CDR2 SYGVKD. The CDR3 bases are TGTGCTTCCCGGGAGAGGGGGTCCTCTGGAAACACCATATATTTT. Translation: CASRERGSSGNTIYF.

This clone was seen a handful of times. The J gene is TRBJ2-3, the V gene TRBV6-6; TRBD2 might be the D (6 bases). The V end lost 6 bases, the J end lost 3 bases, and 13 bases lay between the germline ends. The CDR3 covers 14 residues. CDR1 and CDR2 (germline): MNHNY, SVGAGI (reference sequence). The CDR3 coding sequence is TGTGCCAGCAGCCTCGGAGGGTCAACAGATACGCAGTATTTT. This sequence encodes CASSLGGSTDTQYF.

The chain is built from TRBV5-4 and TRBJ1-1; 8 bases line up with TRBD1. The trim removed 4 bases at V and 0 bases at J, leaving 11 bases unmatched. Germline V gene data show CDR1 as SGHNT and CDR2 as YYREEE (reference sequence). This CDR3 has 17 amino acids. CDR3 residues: CASSRDYQGALNTEAFF. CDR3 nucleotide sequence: TGTGCCAGCAGCCGAGATTATCAGGGGGCCTTGAACACTGAAGCTTTCTTT.

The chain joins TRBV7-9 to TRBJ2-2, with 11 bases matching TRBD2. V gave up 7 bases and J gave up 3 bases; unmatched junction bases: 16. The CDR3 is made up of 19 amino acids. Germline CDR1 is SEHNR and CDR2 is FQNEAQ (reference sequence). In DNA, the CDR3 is TGTGCCAGCAACCCACGCCATCCGGGACTAGCGGTTTACACCGGGGAGCTGTTTTTT. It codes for CASNPRHPGLAVYTGELFF.

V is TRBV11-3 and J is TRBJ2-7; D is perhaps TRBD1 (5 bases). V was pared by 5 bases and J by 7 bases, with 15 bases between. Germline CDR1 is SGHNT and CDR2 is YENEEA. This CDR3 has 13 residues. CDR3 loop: CASSVHRFREQYF. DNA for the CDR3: TGTGCCAGCAGCGTTCACAGGTTCCGAGAGCAGTACTTC.

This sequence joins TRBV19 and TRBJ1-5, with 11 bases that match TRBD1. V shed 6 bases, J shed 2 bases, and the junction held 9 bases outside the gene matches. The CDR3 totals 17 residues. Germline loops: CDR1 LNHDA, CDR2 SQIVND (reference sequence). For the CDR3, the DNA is TGTGCCAGTAGCCCCCGGGACAGGGGGTCCGGCAATCAGCCCCAGCATTTT. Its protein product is CASSPRDRGSGNQPQHF.

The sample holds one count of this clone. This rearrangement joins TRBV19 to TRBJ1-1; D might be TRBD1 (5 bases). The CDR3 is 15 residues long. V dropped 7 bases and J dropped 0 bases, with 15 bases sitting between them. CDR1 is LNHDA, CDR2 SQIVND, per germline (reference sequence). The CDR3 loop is CASTFDAGLNTEAFF. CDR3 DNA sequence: TGTGCCAGTACTTTCGACGCGGGGCTGAACACTGAAGCTTTCTTT.

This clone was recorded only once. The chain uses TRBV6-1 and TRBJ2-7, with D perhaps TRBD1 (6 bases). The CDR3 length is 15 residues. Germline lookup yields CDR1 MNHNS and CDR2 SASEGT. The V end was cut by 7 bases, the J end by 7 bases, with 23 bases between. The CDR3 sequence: CASKRGDRLPWEQYF. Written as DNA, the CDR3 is TGTGCCAGCAAAAGGGGTGACAGGCTTCCCTGGGAGCAGTACTTC.

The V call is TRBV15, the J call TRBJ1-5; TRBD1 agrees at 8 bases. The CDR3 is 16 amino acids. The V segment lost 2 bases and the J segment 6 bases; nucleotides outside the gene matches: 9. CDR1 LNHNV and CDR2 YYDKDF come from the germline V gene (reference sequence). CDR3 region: CATSRQGTGVGQPQHF. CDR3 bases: TGTGCCACCAGCAGACAGGGGACAGGCGTGGGTCAGCCCCAGCATTTT.

This CDR3 reads CASRRTGGSQQFF. The CDR3 DNA reads as TGTGCCAGCAGGCGGACAGGGGGAAGTCAACAGTTCTTC. The chain carries TRBV6-1 and TRBJ2-1, with TRBD1 matching 10 bases. V was pared by 6 bases and J by 13 bases, with 9 bases of the junction left unmatched. Germline V gene sequence: CDR1 MNHNS, CDR2 SASEGT. CDR3 length equals 13 residues.

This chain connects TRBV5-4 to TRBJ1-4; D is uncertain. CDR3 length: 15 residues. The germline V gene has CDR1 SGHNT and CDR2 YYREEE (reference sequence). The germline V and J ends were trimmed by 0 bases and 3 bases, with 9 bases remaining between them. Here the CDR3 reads CASSLATGPNEKLFF. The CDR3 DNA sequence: TGTGCCAGCAGCTTGGCCACGGGCCCTAATGAAAAACTGTTTTTT.

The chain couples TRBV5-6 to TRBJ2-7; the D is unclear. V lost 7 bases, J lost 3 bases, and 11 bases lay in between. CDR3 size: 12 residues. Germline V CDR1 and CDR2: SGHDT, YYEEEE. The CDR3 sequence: CASPTTLYEQYF. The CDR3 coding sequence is TGTGCCAGCCCAACGACACTCTACGAGCAGTACTTC. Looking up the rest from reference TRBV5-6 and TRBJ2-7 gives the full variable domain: DAGVTQSPTHLIKTRGQQVTLRCSPKSGHDTVSWYQQALGQGPQFIFQYYEEEERQRGNFPDRFSGHQFPNYSSELNVNALLLGDSALYLCASPTTLYEQYFGPGTRLTVT.